This T cell receptor (beta chain) was recorded in a study of identical twins. Study outcomes and limitations: Insertions were reduced in abundant cord blood beta clonotypes but not in memory repertoires.

On this clonotype: Its specificity is unknown. A clone one base away is much larger, so this may be a read error.

With template switching, a universal primer site was added, and the cDNA carried unique molecular identifiers. TCRdb reprocessed the 5' RACE reads with MiXCR, giving one entry per CDR3 protein. The table lists some 1,700,000 distinct CDR3 sequences, around 33% of them singletons. V lost 5 bases, J lost 7 bases, and 23 bases lay in between. Germline V lookup: CDR1 DFQATT, CDR2 SNEGSKA (reference sequence). This CDR3 has 15 amino acids. Healthy Caucasians, and only they, were the donors. This chain joins TRBV20-1 and TRBJ1-2; D perhaps matches TRBD1 (5 bases). Sequencing was performed on cord blood. This clonotype originated in a newborn girl in good health. The CDR3 loop reads CSAYELGQGFRGYTF. CDR3 DNA: TGCAGTGCTTATGAATTGGGGCAGGGATTCCGTGGCTACACCTTC.